This paragraph reports one TCR beta chain. Antigen unknown. This sample includes further DNA sequences coding for the same CDR3. This entry belongs to a study of shared clonotypes between healthy human individuals. Turning to the study itself: The donors, two women and three men, were aged 18 to 49. For every donor, three CD4 naive, three CD4 memory, two CD8 naive and one CD8 memory plates were used. Points from the study as a whole: Naive subsets, compared against memory subsets, generally had larger estimated richness values.

Produced via immunoSEQ multiplex PCR; TCRdb's table is partial and in-frame only. The table includes approximately 590,000 clones, nearly 97% detected once. CD45RO-negative cells were positively selected for CCR7, leaving out terminally differentiated effector memory CD45RA+ cells. Those who donated, Caucasian adults without exception, all lived in Nashville, Tennessee. The CDR3 is made up of 11 amino acids. V was trimmed by 7 bases and J by 1 base, leaving 5 bases between them. Germline V CDR1 and CDR2: SGDLS, YYNGEE. This chain links TRBV9 with TRBJ1-1; no definite D call. This sequence originates from a woman aged 25 to 39 in good health. The sample consisted of naive CD8+ T cells sorted from blood. In DNA form, the CDR3 reads TGTGCCAGCGGAGGGAACACTGAAGCTTTCTTT. Amino acid sequence: CASGGNTEAFF.